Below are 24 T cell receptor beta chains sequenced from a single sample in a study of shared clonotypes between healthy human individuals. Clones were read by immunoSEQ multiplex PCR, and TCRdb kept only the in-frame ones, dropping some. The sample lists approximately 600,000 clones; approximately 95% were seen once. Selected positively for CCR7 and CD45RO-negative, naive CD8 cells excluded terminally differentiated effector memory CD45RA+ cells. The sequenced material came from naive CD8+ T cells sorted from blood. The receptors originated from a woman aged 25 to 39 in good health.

This CDR3 is CASSYTGGAGNTIYF. The CDR3 DNA reads TGTGCCAGCAGTTACACAGGGGGAGCTGGAAACACCATATATTTT. The V and J genes are TRBV27 and TRBJ1-3; 8 nucleotides agree with TRBD1. CDR1 is MNHEY, CDR2 SMNVEV, per germline (reference sequence). After removal of 4 bases from V and 2 bases from J, the junction contained 4 bases not matched to a gene. This CDR3 comprises 15 residues.

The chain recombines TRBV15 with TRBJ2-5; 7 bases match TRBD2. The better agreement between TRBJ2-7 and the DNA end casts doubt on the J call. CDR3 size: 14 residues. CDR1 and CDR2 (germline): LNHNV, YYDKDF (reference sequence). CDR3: CATSWGGGAYEQYF. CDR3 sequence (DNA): TGTGCCACCAGCTGGGGGGGAGGGGCCTACGAGCAGTACTTC.

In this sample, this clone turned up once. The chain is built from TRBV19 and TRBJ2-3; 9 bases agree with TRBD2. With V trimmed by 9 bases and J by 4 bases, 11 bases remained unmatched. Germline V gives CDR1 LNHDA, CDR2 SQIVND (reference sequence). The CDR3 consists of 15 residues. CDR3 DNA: TGTGCCAGCAACCCCATAGCGGGAGTGGCAGATACGCAGTATTTT. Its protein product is CASNPIAGVADTQYF.

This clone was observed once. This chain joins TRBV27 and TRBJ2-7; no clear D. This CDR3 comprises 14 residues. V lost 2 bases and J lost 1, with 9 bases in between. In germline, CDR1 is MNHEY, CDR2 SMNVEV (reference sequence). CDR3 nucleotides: TGTGCCAGCAGTTTAATGGGCGGATCCTACGAGCAGTACTTC. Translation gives CASSLMGGSYEQYF.

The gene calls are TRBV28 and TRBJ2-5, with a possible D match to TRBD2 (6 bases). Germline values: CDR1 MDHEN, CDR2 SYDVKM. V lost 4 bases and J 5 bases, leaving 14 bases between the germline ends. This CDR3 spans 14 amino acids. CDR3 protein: CASSSTSFWETQYF. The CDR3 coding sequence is TGTGCCAGCAGTTCGACTAGTTTTTGGGAGACCCAGTACTTC.

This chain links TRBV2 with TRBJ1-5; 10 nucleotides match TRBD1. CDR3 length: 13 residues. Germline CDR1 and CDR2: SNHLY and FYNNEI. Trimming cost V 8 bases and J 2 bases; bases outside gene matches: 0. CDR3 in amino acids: CASGTGGNQPQHF. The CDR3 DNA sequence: TGTGCCAGCGGGACAGGGGGCAATCAGCCCCAGCATTTT. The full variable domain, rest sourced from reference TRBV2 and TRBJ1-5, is EPEVTQTPSHQVTQMGQEVILRCVPISNHLYFYWYRQILGQKVEFLVSFYNNEISEKSEIFDDQFSVERPDGSNFTLKIRSTKLEDSAMYFCASGTGGNQPQHFGDGTRLSIL.

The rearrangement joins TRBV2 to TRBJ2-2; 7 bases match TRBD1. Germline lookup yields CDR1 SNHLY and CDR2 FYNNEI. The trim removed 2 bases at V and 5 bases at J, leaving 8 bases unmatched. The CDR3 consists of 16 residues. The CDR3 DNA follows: TGTGCCAGCAGTGAACCGACAGGGTTGTTAACCGGGGAGCTGTTTTTT. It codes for CASSEPTGLLTGELFF.

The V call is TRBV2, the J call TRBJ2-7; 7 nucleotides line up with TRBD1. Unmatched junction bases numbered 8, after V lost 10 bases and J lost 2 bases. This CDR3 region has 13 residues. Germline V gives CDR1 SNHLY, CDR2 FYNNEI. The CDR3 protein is CAIRPGQTYEQYF. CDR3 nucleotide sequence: TGTGCCATTCGGCCGGGACAGACCTACGAGCAGTACTTC.

The CDR3 loop is CASSLGDRGGNQPQHF. In DNA, the CDR3 is TGTGCCAGCAGCTTAGGTGACAGGGGAGGCAATCAGCCCCAGCATTTT. The chain employs TRBV13 and TRBJ1-5; 8 nucleotides align to TRBD1. J lost 2 bases, V lost 0 bases, and 3 bases had no gene match. Germline CDR1 is PRHDT and CDR2 is FYEKMQ (reference sequence). The CDR3 is 16 amino acids.

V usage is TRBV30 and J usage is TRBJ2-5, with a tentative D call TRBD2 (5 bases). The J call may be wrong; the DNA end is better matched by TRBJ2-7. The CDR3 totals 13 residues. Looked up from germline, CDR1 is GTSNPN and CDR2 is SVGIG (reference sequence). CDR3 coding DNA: TGTGCCTGGGGGAGTCGTCCTTTCTACGAGCAGTACTTC. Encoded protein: CAWGSRPFYEQYF.

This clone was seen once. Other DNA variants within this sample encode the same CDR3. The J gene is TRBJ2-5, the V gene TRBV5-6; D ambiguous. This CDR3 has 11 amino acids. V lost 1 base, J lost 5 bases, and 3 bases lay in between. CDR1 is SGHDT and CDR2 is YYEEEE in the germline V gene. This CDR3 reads CASSLSETQYF. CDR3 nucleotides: TGTGCCAGCAGCTTGAGTGAGACCCAGTACTTC. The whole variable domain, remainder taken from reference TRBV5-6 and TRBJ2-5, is DAGVTQSPTHLIKTRGQQVTLRCSPKSGHDTVSWYQQALGQGPQFIFQYYEEEERQRGNFPDRFSGHQFPNYSSELNVNALLLGDSALYLCASSLSETQYFGPGTRLLVL.

CDR3 bases: TGTGCCAGCAGCCAAGGGGCGAACACTGAAGCTTTCTTT. This encodes CASSQGANTEAFF. The chain joins TRBV28 to TRBJ1-1, with D possibly TRBD1 on 5 matching bases. The ends were cut back, 6 bases at V and 1 base at J, with 9 bases in the middle. There are 13 residues in the CDR3. From germline, CDR1 is MDHEN and CDR2 SYDVKM.

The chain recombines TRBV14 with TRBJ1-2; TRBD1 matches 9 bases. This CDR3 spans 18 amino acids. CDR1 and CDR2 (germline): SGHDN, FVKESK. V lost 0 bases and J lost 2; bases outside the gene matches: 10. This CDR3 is CASSQDSGQGIRNYGYTF. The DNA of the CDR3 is TGTGCCAGCAGCCAAGATTCGGGACAGGGTATTCGAAACTATGGCTACACCTTC.

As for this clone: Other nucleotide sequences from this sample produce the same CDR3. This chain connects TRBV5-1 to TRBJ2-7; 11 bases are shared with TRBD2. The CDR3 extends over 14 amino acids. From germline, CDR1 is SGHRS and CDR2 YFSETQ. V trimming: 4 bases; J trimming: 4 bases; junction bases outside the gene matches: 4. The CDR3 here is CASSTGTSGYEQYF. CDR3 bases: TGCGCCAGCAGCACCGGGACTAGCGGATACGAGCAGTACTTC.

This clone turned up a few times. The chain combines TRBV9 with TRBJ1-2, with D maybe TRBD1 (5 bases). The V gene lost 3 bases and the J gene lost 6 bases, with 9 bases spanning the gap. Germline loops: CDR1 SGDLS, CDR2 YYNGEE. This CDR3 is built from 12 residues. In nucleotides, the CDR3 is TGTGCCAGCAGCGGCCAGGGACATGGCTACACCTTC. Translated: CASSGQGHGYTF.

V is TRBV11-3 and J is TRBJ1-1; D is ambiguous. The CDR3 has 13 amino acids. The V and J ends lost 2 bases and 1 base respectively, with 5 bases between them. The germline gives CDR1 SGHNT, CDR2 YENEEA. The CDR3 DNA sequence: TGTGCCAGCAGCTTATCCGGGAACACTGAAGCTTTCTTT. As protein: CASSLSGNTEAFF.

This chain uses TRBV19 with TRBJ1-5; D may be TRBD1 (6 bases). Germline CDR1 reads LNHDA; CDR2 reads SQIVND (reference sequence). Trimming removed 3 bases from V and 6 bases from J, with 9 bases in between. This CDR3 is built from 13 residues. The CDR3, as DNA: TGTGCCAGTAGTATGGGGACATCTCAGCCCCAGCATTTT. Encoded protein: CASSMGTSQPQHF. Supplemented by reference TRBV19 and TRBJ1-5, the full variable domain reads DGGITQSPKYLFRKEGQNVTLSCEQNLNHDAMYWYRQDPGQGLRLIYYSQIVNDFQKGDIAEGYSVSREKKESFPLTVTSAQKNPTAFYLCASSMGTSQPQHFGDGTRLSIL.

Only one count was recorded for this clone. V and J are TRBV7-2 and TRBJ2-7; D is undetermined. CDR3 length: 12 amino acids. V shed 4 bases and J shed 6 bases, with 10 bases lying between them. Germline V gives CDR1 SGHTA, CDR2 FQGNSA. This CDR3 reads CASSSRWGEQYF. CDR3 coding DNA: TGTGCCAGCAGCTCTAGATGGGGCGAGCAGTACTTC.

CDR3 coding DNA: TGTGCCAGTAGTTTCCGTCATCTAGCCGACGAGCAGTACTTC. Amino acids: CASSFRHLADEQYF. The J gene is TRBJ2-7, the V gene TRBV19; a weak D match, TRBD2 (5 bases). The germline CDR1 and CDR2 sequences are LNHDA and SQIVND (reference sequence). The length of the CDR3 is 14 residues. V shed 5 bases and J shed 5 bases, with 16 bases lying between them. Looking up the rest from reference TRBV19 and TRBJ2-7 gives the full variable domain: DGGITQSPKYLFRKEGQNVTLSCEQNLNHDAMYWYRQDPGQGLRLIYYSQIVNDFQKGDIAEGYSVSREKKESFPLTVTSAQKNPTAFYLCASSFRHLADEQYFGPGTRLTVT.

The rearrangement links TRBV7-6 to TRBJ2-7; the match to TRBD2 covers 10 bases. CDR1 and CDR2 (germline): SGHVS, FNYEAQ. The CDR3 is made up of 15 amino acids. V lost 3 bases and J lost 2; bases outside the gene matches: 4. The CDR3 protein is CASSFSAGGPYEQYF. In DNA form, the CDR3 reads TGTGCCAGCAGCTTTTCAGCGGGGGGGCCCTACGAGCAGTACTTC.

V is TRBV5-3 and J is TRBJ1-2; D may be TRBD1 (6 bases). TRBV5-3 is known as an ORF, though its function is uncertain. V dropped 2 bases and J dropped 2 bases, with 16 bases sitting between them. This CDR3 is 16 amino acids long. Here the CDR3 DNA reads TGTGCCAGAAGCTTATCCCAGGGGCCACCAAACTATGGCTACACCTTC. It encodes CARSLSQGPPNYGYTF.

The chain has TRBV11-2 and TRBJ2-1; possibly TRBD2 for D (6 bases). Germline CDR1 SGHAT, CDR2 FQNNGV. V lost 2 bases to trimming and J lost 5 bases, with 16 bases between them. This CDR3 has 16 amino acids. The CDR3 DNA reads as TGTGCCAGCAGCTTACATGCTCCGCGGGGAAACAATGAGCAGTTCTTC. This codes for CASSLHAPRGNNEQFF.

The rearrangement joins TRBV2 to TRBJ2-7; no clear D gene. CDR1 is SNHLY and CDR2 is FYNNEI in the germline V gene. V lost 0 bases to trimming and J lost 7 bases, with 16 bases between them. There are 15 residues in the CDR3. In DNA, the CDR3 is TGTGCCAGCAGTGAAGCTGACGGAACGCGGTCAGAGCAGTACTTC. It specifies CASSEADGTRSEQYF.

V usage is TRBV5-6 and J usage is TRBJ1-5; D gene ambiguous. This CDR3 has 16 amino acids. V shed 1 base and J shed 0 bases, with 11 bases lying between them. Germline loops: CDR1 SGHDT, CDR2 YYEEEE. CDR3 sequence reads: CASSLMFDFSNQPQHF. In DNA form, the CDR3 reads TGTGCCAGCAGCTTGATGTTCGACTTTAGCAATCAGCCCCAGCATTTT.